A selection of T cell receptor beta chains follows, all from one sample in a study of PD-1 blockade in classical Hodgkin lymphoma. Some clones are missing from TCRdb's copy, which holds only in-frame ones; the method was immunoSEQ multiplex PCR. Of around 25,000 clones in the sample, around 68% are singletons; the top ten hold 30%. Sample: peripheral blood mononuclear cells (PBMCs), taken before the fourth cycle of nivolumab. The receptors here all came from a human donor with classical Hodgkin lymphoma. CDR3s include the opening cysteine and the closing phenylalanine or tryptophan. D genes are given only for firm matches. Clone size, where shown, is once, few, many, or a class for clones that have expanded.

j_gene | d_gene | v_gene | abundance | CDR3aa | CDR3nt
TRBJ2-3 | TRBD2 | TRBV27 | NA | CASSQGGTSWNPDTQYF | TGTGCCAGCAGCCAAGGGGGGACTAGCTGGAATCCAGATACGCAGTATTTT
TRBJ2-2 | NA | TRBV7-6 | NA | CASSLSNTGELFF | TGCGCCAGCAGCTTATCGAACACCGGGGAGCTGTTTTTT
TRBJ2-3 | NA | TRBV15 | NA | CATSSGHGEYTQYF | TGTGCCACCAGCAGCGGGCACGGAGAATATACGCAGTATTTT
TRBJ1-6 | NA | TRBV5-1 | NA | CASSFTVLSDSPLHF | TGCGCCAGCAGCTTCACGGTCCTTTCGGATTCACCCCTCCACTTT
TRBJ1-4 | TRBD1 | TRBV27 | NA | CASSPHWDRFNEKLFF | TGTGCCAGCAGCCCCCACTGGGACAGATTCAATGAAAAACTGTTTTTT
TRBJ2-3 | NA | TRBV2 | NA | CASSDGQPYTDTQYF | TGTGCCAGCAGTGACGGACAGCCTTACACAGATACGCAGTATTTT
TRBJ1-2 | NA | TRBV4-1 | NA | CASSYNMEAYGYTF | TGCGCCAGCAGTTACAACATGGAGGCGTATGGCTACACCTTC
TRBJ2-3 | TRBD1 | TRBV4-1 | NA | CASSQVGYGTGSTDTQYF | TGCGCCAGCAGCCAAGTGGGCTACGGGACAGGAAGCACAGATACGCAGTATTTT
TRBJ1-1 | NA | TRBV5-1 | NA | CASSEQGVNTEAFF | TGCGCCAGCAGCGAACAGGGAGTGAACACTGAAGCTTTCTTT
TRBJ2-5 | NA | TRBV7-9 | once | CASSGQARDRQYF | TGTGCCAGCAGCGGACAGGCGCGGGATAGACAGTACTTC
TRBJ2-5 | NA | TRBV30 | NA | CAWSAGGETQYF | TGTGCCTGGAGTGCAGGGGGGGAGACCCAGTACTTC
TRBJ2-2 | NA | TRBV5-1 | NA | CASSGAVNTGELFF | TGCGCCAGCAGCGGGGCCGTGAACACCGGGGAGCTGTTTTTT
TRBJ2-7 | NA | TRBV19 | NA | CASSIAQYYEQYF | TGTGCCAGTAGTATAGCACAGTACTACGAGCAGTACTTC
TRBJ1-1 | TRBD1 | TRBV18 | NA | CASSPPTGLNTEAFF | TGTGCCAGCTCACCACCGACAGGGCTGAACACTGAAGCTTTCTTT
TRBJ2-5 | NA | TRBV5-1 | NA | CASSLIPGETQYF | TGCGCCAGCAGCTTGATCCCGGGGGAGACCCAGTACTTC
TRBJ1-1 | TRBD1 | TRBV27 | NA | CASSWTGGGTEAFF | TGTGCCAGCAGTTGGACAGGGGGCGGCACTGAAGCTTTCTTT
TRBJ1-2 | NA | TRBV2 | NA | CASSISRDNGYTF | TGTGCCAGCAGTATATCGCGAGACAACGGCTACACCTTC
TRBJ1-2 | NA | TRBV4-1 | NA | CASSQWGLDSTNYGYTF | TGCGCCAGCAGCCAATGGGGCCTGGACAGCACTAACTATGGCTACACCTTC
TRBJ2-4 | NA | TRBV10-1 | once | CASSEYSDGANIQYF | TGCGCCAGCAGTGAGTACTCGGACGGAGCAAACATTCAGTACTTC
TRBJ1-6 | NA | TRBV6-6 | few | CASSSGPTPNSPLHF | TGTGCCAGCAGCAGCGGGCCGACCCCTAATTCACCCCTCCACTTT
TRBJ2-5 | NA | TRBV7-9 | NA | CASSLGEGRETQYF | TGTGCCAGCAGCTTAGGGGAAGGGAGAGAGACCCAGTACTTC
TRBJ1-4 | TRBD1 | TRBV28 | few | CASSPTGVTVANEKLFF | TGTGCCAGCAGTCCTACAGGGGTAACCGTTGCTAATGAAAAACTGTTTTTT
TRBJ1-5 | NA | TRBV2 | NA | CATKTGQNSNQPQHF | TGTGCCACCAAGACAGGTCAGAATTCAAATCAGCCCCAGCATTTT
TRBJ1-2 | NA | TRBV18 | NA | CASSPDRVIGGYTF | TGTGCCAGCTCCCCCGATAGGGTAATCGGTGGCTACACCTTC
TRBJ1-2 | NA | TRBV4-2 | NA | CASSSPTKGSYGYTF | TGTGCCAGCAGCTCCCCCACCAAGGGGAGCTATGGCTACACCTTC
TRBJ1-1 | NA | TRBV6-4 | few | CASSYGRGNTEAFF | TGTGCCAGCAGTTATGGCAGGGGGAACACTGAAGCTTTCTTT
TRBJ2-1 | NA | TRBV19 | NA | CASSSREGPLGNEQFF | TGTGCCAGTAGTAGCCGTGAGGGGCCCCTTGGGAATGAGCAGTTCTTC
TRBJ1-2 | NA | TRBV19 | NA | CASSIGLGNYGYTF | TGTGCCAGTAGTATTGGGTTAGGGAACTATGGCTACACCTTC
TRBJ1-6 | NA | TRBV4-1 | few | CASSQERTLGAHLHF | TGCGCCAGCAGCCAAGAGAGAACCTTAGGGGCTCACCTCCACTTT